This TCR beta chain was sequenced in a study of blood T cell repertoires in COVID-19. Background on the study: The United States, Italy and Spain supplied acute and convalescent COVID-19 samples. In each case, the material was cDNA or gDNA derived from T cells, B-cell-depleted T cells, or PBMCs.

Authors' data handling: Counts of nucleated cells, estimated from reference gene primer amplification, were obtained. Clones were read by immunoSEQ multiplex PCR, and TCRdb kept only the in-frame ones, dropping some. The DNA was the basis for D and trimming; V, J and clone size are from that table. The sample contains around 300,000 clones, roughly 87% of which appear only once. Trimming removed 9 bases at V and 0 bases at J, with 22 bases between. CDR1 is SGHDT, CDR2 YYEEEE, per germline. The CDR3 has 18 amino acids. This chain joins TRBV5-6 and TRBJ1-6, with D perhaps TRBD1 (5 bases). Sample: peripheral blood. This sequence was found in a man aged 18 to 35 with active or convalescent COVID-19. The CDR3 here is CATQHGPHRSSYNSPLHF. For the CDR3, the DNA is TGTGCCACTCAACACGGCCCACACAGGAGCTCCTATAATTCACCCCTCCACTTT.